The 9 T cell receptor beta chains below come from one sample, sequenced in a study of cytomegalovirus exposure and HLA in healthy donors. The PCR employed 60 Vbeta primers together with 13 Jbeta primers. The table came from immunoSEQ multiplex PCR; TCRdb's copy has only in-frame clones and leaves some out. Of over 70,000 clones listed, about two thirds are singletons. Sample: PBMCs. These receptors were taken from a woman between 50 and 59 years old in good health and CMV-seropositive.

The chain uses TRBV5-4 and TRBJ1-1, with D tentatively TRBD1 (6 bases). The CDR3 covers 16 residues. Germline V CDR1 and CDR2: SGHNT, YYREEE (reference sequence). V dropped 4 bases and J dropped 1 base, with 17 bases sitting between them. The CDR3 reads CASSLTGAGGNTEAFF. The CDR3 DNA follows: TGTGCCAGCAGCCTGACAGGAGCGGGGGGGAACACTGAAGCTTTCTTT. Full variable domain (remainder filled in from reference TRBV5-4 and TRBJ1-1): ETGVTQSPTHLIKTRGQQVTLRCSSQSGHNTVSWYQQALGQGPQFIFQYYREEENGRGNFPPRFSGLQFPNYSSELNVNALELDDSALYLCASSLTGAGGNTEAFFGQGTRLTVV.

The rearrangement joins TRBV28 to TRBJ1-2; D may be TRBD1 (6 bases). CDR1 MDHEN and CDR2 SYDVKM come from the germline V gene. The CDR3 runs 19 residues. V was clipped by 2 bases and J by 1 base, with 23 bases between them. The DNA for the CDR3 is TGTGCCAGCAGTTTACCCGGTGGGGGGGGCAGGGATCATAACTATGGCTACACCTTC. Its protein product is CASSLPGGGGRDHNYGYTF.

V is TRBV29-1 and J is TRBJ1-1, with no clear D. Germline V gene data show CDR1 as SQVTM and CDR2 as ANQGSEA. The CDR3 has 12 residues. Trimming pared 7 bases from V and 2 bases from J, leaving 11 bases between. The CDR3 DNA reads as TGCAGCGCCCTTTGGGCCAACACTGAAGCTTTCTTT. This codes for CSALWANTEAFF.

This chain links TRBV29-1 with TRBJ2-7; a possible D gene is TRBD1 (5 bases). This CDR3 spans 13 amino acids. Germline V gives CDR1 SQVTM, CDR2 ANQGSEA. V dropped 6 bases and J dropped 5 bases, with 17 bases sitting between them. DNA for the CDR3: TGCAGCGTCCAGGGTTCGGGCCTTAACGAGCAGTACTTC. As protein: CSVQGSGLNEQYF.

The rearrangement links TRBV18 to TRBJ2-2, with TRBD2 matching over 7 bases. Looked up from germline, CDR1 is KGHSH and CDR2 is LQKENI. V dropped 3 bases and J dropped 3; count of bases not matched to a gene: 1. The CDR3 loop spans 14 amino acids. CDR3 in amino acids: CASSPAGDTGELFF. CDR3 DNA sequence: TGTGCCAGCTCACCGGCGGGGGACACCGGGGAGCTGTTTTTT.

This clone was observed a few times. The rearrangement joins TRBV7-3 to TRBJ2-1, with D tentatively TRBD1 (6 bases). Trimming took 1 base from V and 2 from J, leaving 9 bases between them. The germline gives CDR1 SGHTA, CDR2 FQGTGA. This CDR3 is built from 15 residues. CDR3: CASSLNRETYNEQFF. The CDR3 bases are TGTGCCAGCAGCTTAAACAGGGAAACCTACAATGAGCAGTTCTTC.

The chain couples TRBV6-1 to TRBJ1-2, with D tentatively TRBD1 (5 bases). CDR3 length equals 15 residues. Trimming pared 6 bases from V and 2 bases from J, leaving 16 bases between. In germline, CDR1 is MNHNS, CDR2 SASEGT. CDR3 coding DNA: TGTGCCAGCAGGCAGGGCGCCCTCCCGAACTATGGCTACACCTTC. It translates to CASRQGALPNYGYTF.

As DNA, the CDR3 is TGTGCCAGCAGCCAAGCGGTCAGGTCGGACTCTGGGGCCAACGTCCTGACTTTC. This encodes CASSQAVRSDSGANVLTF. The rearrangement joins TRBV4-2 to TRBJ2-6, with no clear D. This CDR3 spans 18 amino acids. Germline loops: CDR1 LGHNA, CDR2 YNFKEQ. V was trimmed by 1 base and J by 0 bases, leaving 13 bases between them.

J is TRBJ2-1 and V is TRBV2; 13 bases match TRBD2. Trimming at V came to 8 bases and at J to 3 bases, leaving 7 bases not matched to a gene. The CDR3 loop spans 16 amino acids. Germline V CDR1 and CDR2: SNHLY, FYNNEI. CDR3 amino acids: CASLGTSGAIYNEQFF. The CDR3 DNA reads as TGTGCCAGCCTGGGGACTAGCGGGGCAATCTACAATGAGCAGTTCTTC.